These 30 T cell receptor beta chains originate from one sample sequenced in a study of blood T cells in healthy people across ages. The authors ran a second PCR of about 6 to 12 cycles using a sample-barcoded 5' primer and a J-beta primer mix. TCRdb ran MiXCR on the 5' RACE reads and lists one entry per CDR3 protein. The table shows about 680,000 distinct CDR3 sequences, with over 45% occurring only once. Source material: blood. These receptors all come from a woman in her fifties or sixties in good health.

Details on this clonotype: One end of the junction is discordant with germline, which a read error may explain. V gene TRBV7-7 combines with J gene TRBJ2-3, with 9 bases identical to TRBD1. The CDR3 extends over 17 amino acids. The germline gives CDR1 SSHAT, CDR2 FNYEAQ (reference sequence). The CDR3, as DNA: TGTGCTAGCAGTCCTCTCCCGGGACAGGGTAGCACAGATACGCAGTATTTT. Encoded protein: CASSPLPGQGSTDTQYF.

The chain employs TRBV12-3 or TRBV12-4 and TRBJ2-3; 8 bases fit TRBD1. The CDR3 runs to 14 residues. J gave up 5 bases and V 5 bases, and 6 bases lay outside the gene matches. The CDR3 loop reads CASSRTGFRDTQYF. The CDR3 DNA is TGTGCCAGCAGTAGGACAGGGTTCAGAGATACGCAGTATTTT.

This clonotype was observed a handful of times. V usage is TRBV7-2 and J usage is TRBJ2-7; 15 bases are shared with TRBD2. The CDR3 is 16 residues long. V lost 4 bases and J lost 7; bases outside the gene matches: 8. CDR1 SGHTA and CDR2 FQGNSA come from the germline V gene. The CDR3 loop is CASSSGLAGGPREQYF. The CDR3 DNA follows: TGTGCCAGCAGCTCAGGACTAGCGGGAGGGCCCCGGGAGCAGTACTTC.

This chain links TRBV28 with TRBJ2-5, with D possibly TRBD2 on 5 matching bases. The end of the DNA aligns better with TRBJ2-7, so the J call may be wrong. Germline-derived CDR1 and CDR2 are MDHEN and SYDVKM. The CDR3 spans 15 residues. DNA of the CDR3: TGTGCCAGCAGTCCCCGGGGAGCGCTTTCGCTCGAGCAGTACTTC. Amino acid sequence: CASSPRGALSLEQYF.

The chain uses TRBV27 and TRBJ2-7, with 10 bases identical to TRBD1. The V gene's germline CDR1 is MNHEY and CDR2 SMNVEV (reference sequence). The trim removed 8 bases at V and 2 bases at J, leaving 9 bases unmatched. This CDR3 is built from 15 residues. Here the CDR3 DNA reads TGTGCCAGCCGTCTGACAGGGGGCTTCACCTACGAGCAGTACTTC. Translation: CASRLTGGFTYEQYF.

This clonotype was counted a few times. The CDR3 loop reads CSARGPEGGGYGYTF. For the CDR3, the DNA is TGCAGTGCTAGAGGCCCCGAGGGGGGGGGCTATGGCTACACCTTC. This chain links TRBV20-1 with TRBJ1-2, with D possibly being TRBD1 (6 bases). CDR1 is DFQATT and CDR2 is SNEGSKA in the germline V gene (reference sequence). Trimming left V 1 base short and J 4 bases short, with 16 bases between. The CDR3 covers 15 residues.

V and J are TRBV20-1 and TRBJ1-3; D not resolved. V shed 0 bases and J shed 0 bases, with 6 bases lying between them. The CDR3 is 14 residues long. CDR1 and CDR2 (germline): DFQATT, SNEGSKA (reference sequence). Written as DNA, the CDR3 is TGCAGTGCTAGAGATTCGGTCTCTGGAAACACCATATATTTT. Translation: CSARDSVSGNTIYF.

This clonotype occurred many times. The chain combines TRBV20-1 with TRBJ2-5, with 7 bases matching TRBD2. Trimming cost V 0 bases and J 7 bases; bases outside gene matches: 14. In germline, CDR1 is DFQATT, CDR2 SNEGSKA (reference sequence). The CDR3 totals 16 residues. For the CDR3, the DNA is TGCAGTGCTAGAGAAGTTTGGGCTAGCGGTCCCGGGACCCAGTACTTC. Amino acid sequence: CSAREVWASGPGTQYF.

The chain employs TRBV7-2 and TRBJ2-7; perhaps TRBD2 as D (5 bases). Deletions cut 2 bases from V and 3 bases from J, with 14 bases between. Germline loops: CDR1 SGHTA, CDR2 FQGNSA. The CDR3 runs to 15 residues. The CDR3 region has the DNA TGTGCCAGCAGCTTAAGTTTTGGACGGGGCTACGAGCAGTACTTC. This translates into CASSLSFGRGYEQYF.

The chain has TRBV12-3 or TRBV12-4 and TRBJ2-3, with TRBD2 identical over 15 bases. This CDR3 is 18 amino acids long. J gave up 2 bases and V 5 bases, and 8 bases lay outside the gene matches. The CDR3 is CASSGLGTSGRHTDTQYF. CDR3 in DNA: TGTGCCAGCAGTGGCCTGGGGACTAGCGGGAGGCACACAGATACGCAGTATTTT.

The chain links TRBV7-7 to TRBJ2-5, with D unclear. CDR3 size: 15 residues. CDR1 is SSHAT and CDR2 is FNYEAQ in the germline V gene (reference sequence). V was trimmed by 5 bases and J by 2 bases, leaving 15 bases between them. CDR3 sequence reads: CASSPGATRQETQYF. Written as DNA, the CDR3 is TGTGCCAGCAGCCCGGGCGCGACCCGACAAGAGACCCAGTACTTC. The whole variable domain, remainder taken from reference TRBV7-7 and TRBJ2-5, is GAGVSQSPRYKVTKRGQDVTLRCDPISSHATLYWYQQALGQGPEFLTYFNYEAQPDKSGLPSDRFSAERPEGSISTLTIQRTEQRDSAMYRCASSPGATRQETQYFGPGTRLLVL.

V and J are TRBV20-1 and TRBJ2-5; D ambiguous. The end of the DNA aligns better with TRBJ2-7, so the J call may be wrong. The CDR3 contains 13 residues. Germline V CDR1 and CDR2: DFQATT, SNEGSKA (reference sequence). The CDR3 DNA follows: TGCAGTGCTAGTCCTAAGCGAGGAAGCGAGCAGTACTTC. Its translation: CSASPKRGSEQYF.

The chain links TRBV28 to TRBJ2-4, with 11 positions matching TRBD1. TRBJ2-7 matches the DNA end more closely, so the J call is doubtful. This CDR3 is 15 amino acids long. Germline CDR1 MDHEN, CDR2 SYDVKM. The CDR3 nucleotides read TGTGCCAGTAATGCCCCGGGACAGGGGGCCTACGAGCAGTACTTC. Translating gives CASNAPGQGAYEQYF.

This chain connects TRBV2 to TRBJ2-5; TRBD2 agrees at 7 bases. The germline V gene encodes CDR1 SNHLY and CDR2 FYNNEI. The junction had 11 bases not matched to a gene; V was cut back by 5 bases and J by 11 bases. The CDR3 runs 13 residues. The CDR3 DNA sequence: TGTGCCAGCAGTAGACTAGCTTACAATGAGCAGTACTTC. This translates into CASSRLAYNEQYF.

The CDR3 loop is CASSQAGLYSMAIGQETQYF. The DNA for the CDR3 is TGTGCCAGCAGCCAAGCCGGACTATATAGTATGGCAATTGGCCAAGAGACCCAGTACTTC. J is TRBJ2-7 and V is TRBV3-1, with D possibly being TRBD2 (6 bases). The J call may be wrong; the DNA end is better matched by TRBJ2-5. The CDR3 covers 20 residues. CDR1 is LGHDT and CDR2 is YNNKEL in the germline V gene (reference sequence).

This clonotype was seen repeatedly, ten times or more. The J gene is TRBJ2-5, the V gene TRBV5-1; 15 bases are shared with TRBD2. Germline CDR1 reads SGHRS; CDR2 reads YFSETQ. The V gene end was trimmed by 3 bases and the J gene end by 5 bases; junction bases not matched to a gene: 5. The CDR3 has 16 residues. CDR3 amino acids: CASSSRTSGRGETQYF. DNA of the CDR3: TGCGCCAGCAGCTCCAGGACTAGCGGGAGGGGTGAGACCCAGTACTTC.

This chain connects TRBV4-2 to TRBJ2-3; D is ambiguous. This CDR3 comprises 14 residues. Trimming left V 0 bases short and J 4 bases short, with 8 bases between. Germline assignment: CDR1 LGHNA and CDR2 YNFKEQ. The CDR3 protein is CASSQDGVADTQYF. CDR3 sequence (DNA): TGTGCCAGCAGCCAAGATGGGGTTGCAGATACGCAGTATTTT.

In nucleotides, the CDR3 is TGTGCCAGCAGCCCACAGAATGAAAAACTGTTTTTT. Its translation is CASSPQNEKLFF. The V call is TRBV7-9, the J call TRBJ1-4; no definite D call. This CDR3 is 12 amino acids long. V was trimmed by 5 bases and J by 5 bases, leaving 6 bases between them. The V gene's germline CDR1 is SEHNR and CDR2 FQNEAQ (reference sequence).

V gene TRBV27 combines with J gene TRBJ2-4; TRBD2 matches 9 bases. The end of the DNA fits TRBJ2-5 better, so the J call may be wrong. The CDR3 has 15 residues. The germline V gene has CDR1 MNHEY and CDR2 SMNVEV (reference sequence). This CDR3 reads CASGLAGEGAQTQYF. In DNA, the CDR3 is TGTGCCAGCGGGTTAGCGGGAGAAGGCGCACAGACCCAGTACTTC.

The J gene is TRBJ2-3, the V gene TRBV7-9; 7 nucleotides line up with TRBD1. After removal of 5 bases from V and 2 bases from J, the junction contained 7 bases not matched to a gene. Germline V CDR1 and CDR2: SEHNR, FQNEAQ (reference sequence). CDR3 length: 15 residues. CDR3 loop: CASSKGQGDTDTQYF. The CDR3 bases are TGTGCCAGCAGCAAGGGGCAGGGGGACACAGATACGCAGTATTTT. Supplemented by reference TRBV7-9 and TRBJ2-3, the full variable domain reads DTGVSQNPRHKITKRGQNVTFRCDPISEHNRLYWYRQTLGQGPEFLTYFQNEAQLEKSRLLSDRFSAERPKGSFSTLEIQRTEQGDSAMYLCASSKGQGDTDTQYFGPGTRLTVL.

This chain uses TRBV6-1 with TRBJ2-4, with 7 bases that match TRBD2. The CDR3 contains 13 residues. V gave up 0 bases and J gave up 13 bases; unmatched junction bases: 6. Germline V gene data show CDR1 as MNHNS and CDR2 as SASEGT. CDR3 bases: TGTGCCAGCAGTGAAGCGTTCGCGGGGGTGCAGTACTTC. Amino acid sequence: CASSEAFAGVQYF.

The gene calls are TRBV23-1 and TRBJ1-1; D remains ambiguous. TRBV23-1 falls under the ORF class, with uncertain function. The V and J ends lost 0 bases and 8 bases respectively, with 7 bases between them. The CDR3 totals 12 residues. CDR3: CASSQSVAEAFF. The CDR3 nucleotides read TGCGCCAGCAGTCAATCAGTTGCAGAAGCTTTCTTT.

The rearrangement uses TRBV7-2 and TRBJ1-6, with TRBD1 as a possible D gene (5 bases). CDR3 size: 16 residues. CDR1 SGHTA and CDR2 FQGNSA come from the germline V gene. V lost 1 base and J lost 4, with 11 bases in between. The CDR3 loop is CASSLVPRVYNSPLHF. The CDR3 DNA sequence: TGTGCCAGCAGCTTAGTCCCCAGGGTATATAATTCACCCCTCCACTTT.

The gene calls are TRBV21-1 and TRBJ2-1; the table assigns TRBD1, which was not confirmed against the DNA. The J call is uncertain, as TRBJ2-7 better fits the DNA end. TRBV21-1 is described as a pseudogene. The CDR3 runs to 18 residues. In nucleotides, the CDR3 is TGTGCCAGCAGCCAAGACAGGCTAGGGGGGATCCATTCGAGCGAGCAGTACTTC. Protein product: CASSQDRLGGIHSSEQYF.

This clonotype was observed a single time. This chain links TRBV2 with TRBJ1-6; D remains unclear. Trimming took 1 base from V and 7 from J, leaving 11 bases between them. Germline V CDR1 and CDR2: SNHLY, FYNNEI. The CDR3 runs to 15 residues. CDR3 bases: TGTGCCAGCAGTGAAGAAGGACTCAGCAATTCACCCCTCCACTTT. It encodes CASSEEGLSNSPLHF.

V is TRBV9 and J is TRBJ2-1, with TRBD2 as a possible D gene (5 bases). Germline V gene lookup returns CDR1 SGDLS and CDR2 YYNGEE. V was trimmed by 0 bases and J by 2 bases, leaving 9 bases between them. The CDR3 loop spans 15 amino acids. Here the CDR3 DNA reads TGTGCCAGCAGCGTAGATAGCGTAGCCTACAATGAGCAGTTCTTC. Translation gives CASSVDSVAYNEQFF.

This clonotype was seen a few times. This rearrangement joins TRBV7-2 to TRBJ1-2, with D possibly matching TRBD1 (5 bases). Germline CDR1 SGHTA, CDR2 FQGNSA. The CDR3 is made up of 14 amino acids. With 1 base removed from V and 3 bases from J, the gap between germline ends came to 9 bases. CDR3: CASSLVWGDYGYTF. The CDR3 bases are TGTGCCAGCAGCTTAGTTTGGGGGGACTATGGCTACACCTTC. The variable domain in full, with the rest retrieved from reference TRBV7-2 and TRBJ1-2, is GAGVSQSPSNKVTEKGKDVELRCDPISGHTALYWYRQSLGQGLEFLIYFQGNSAPDKSGLPSDRFSAERTGGSVSTLTIQRTQQEDSAVYLCASSLVWGDYGYTFGSGTRLTVV.

The CDR3 sequence is CASSNRQDQETQYF. For the CDR3, the DNA is TGTGCCAGCAGTAACCGACAGGACCAAGAGACCCAGTACTTC. The chain couples TRBV6-6 to TRBJ2-5; possibly TRBD1 for D (6 bases). The V gene lost 5 bases and the J gene lost 0 bases, with 10 bases spanning the gap. There are 14 residues in the CDR3. Germline-derived CDR1 and CDR2 are MNHNY and SVGAGI (reference sequence).

The rearrangement links TRBV6-6 to TRBJ1-6; D not certain. Trimming removed 8 bases from V and 0 bases from J, with 17 bases in between. The CDR3 runs 17 residues. Germline V gene data show CDR1 as MNHNY and CDR2 as SVGAGI (reference sequence). This CDR3 is CASELVRLGSYNSPLHF. CDR3 in DNA: TGTGCCAGCGAGCTCGTCAGGCTCGGCTCCTATAATTCACCCCTCCACTTT.

V usage is TRBV20-1 and J usage is TRBJ2-5; D is perhaps TRBD1 (6 bases). Trimming pared 5 bases from V and 5 bases from J, leaving 12 bases between. Germline assignment: CDR1 DFQATT and CDR2 SNEGSKA (reference sequence). The CDR3 runs to 12 residues. CDR3 sequence (DNA): TGCAGTGCTCCCAAGGGGGTGGAGACCCAGTACTTC. It specifies CSAPKGVETQYF.